These T cell receptor beta chains were read from a single sample in a study of PD-1 blockade in classical Hodgkin lymphoma. Repertoires were generated with immunoSEQ multiplex PCR, while TCRdb's copy carries only in-frame clones and drops some. This table holds just over 60,000 clones, 88% found once. Material: peripheral blood mononuclear cells (PBMCs), obtained at baseline. The receptor source for this set is a human donor with classical Hodgkin lymphoma. CDR3s include the opening cysteine and the closing phenylalanine or tryptophan. A D gene is named only where the DNA matches it firmly. Part of the rows lack a size; the others show once, few, many or a class for expanded clones.

size,J,V,D,DNA,CDR3
NA,TRBJ1-3,TRBV5-5,NA,TGTGCCAGCAGCCGATGGACAGTCGAATCTGGAAACACCATATATTTT,CASSRWTVESGNTIYF
NA,TRBJ1-2,TRBV7-2,NA,TGTGCCAGCAGCTTGAGGGCCTATGGCTACACCTTC,CASSLRAYGYTF
NA,TRBJ1-2,TRBV5-4,NA,TGTGCCAGCAGCTTGGCCAGCGTACTAGGTGGCTACACCTTC,CASSLASVLGGYTF
NA,TRBJ2-3,TRBV9,TRBD2,TGTGCCAGCAGCCCTGGGGGGGGTGGCGGGGTCACAGATACGCAGTATTTT,CASSPGGGGGVTDTQYF
NA,TRBJ1-2,TRBV30,NA,TGTGCCTGGAGTGTATTACTCGGGGGGCTCGCCTATGGCTACACCTTC,CAWSVLLGGLAYGYTF
NA,TRBJ2-3,TRBV7-2,TRBD2,TGTGCCAGCACTACGGGACTACTCACAGATACGCAGTATTTT,CASTTGLLTDTQYF
NA,TRBJ1-3,TRBV4-3,TRBD1,TGCGCCAGCAGCCAAGGACAGGGGGCAGGGAACACCATATATTTT,CASSQGQGAGNTIYF
NA,TRBJ2-1,TRBV5-6,NA,TGTGCCAGCAGCTTTTTTAGGGGGGATTCGAGGGCCGATGAGCAGTTCTTC,CASSFFRGDSRADEQFF
few,TRBJ2-3,TRBV9,TRBD2,TGTGCCAGCAGCGTAGATGGTAGCGGGGTGGACGATACGCAGTATTTT,CASSVDGSGVDDTQYF
once,TRBJ2-7,TRBV7-9,NA,TGTGCCAGCAGCCGACCCACAGGTCGATCCTACGAGCAGTACTTC,CASSRPTGRSYEQYF
NA,TRBJ1-5,TRBV28,NA,TGTGCCAGCAGTCCCCCATTGGGTCAGCCCCAGCATTTT,CASSPPLGQPQHF
NA,TRBJ1-1,TRBV7-8,NA,TGTGCCAGCAGCCCGGGACAGAACACTGAAGCTTTCTTT,CASSPGQNTEAFF
NA,TRBJ2-5,TRBV7-8,NA,TGTGCCAGCAGCTCTGAGGGGTCTGGGATCGAGACCCAGTACTTC,CASSSEGSGIETQYF
NA,TRBJ2-3,TRBV27,TRBD1,TGTGCCAGCAGTTTCCAGGGGGCAACAGATACGCAGTATTTT,CASSFQGATDTQYF
few,TRBJ2-3,TRBV4-2,TRBD1,TGTGCCAGCAGACAGGGGGGCTCTGGGTCCGCAGATACGCAGTATTTT,CASRQGGSGSADTQYF
NA,TRBJ2-5,TRBV20-1,NA,TGCAGTGCTAGACAGATCGAGACCCAGTACTTC,CSARQIETQYF
NA,TRBJ2-1,TRBV6-6,NA,TGTGCCAGCAGTTCGTCCTATGATAATGAGCAGTTCTTC,CASSSSYDNEQFF
once,TRBJ2-7,TRBV7-2,NA,TGTGCCAGCAGCTTAGCGACCCGATCGGGGGAGCAGTACTTC,CASSLATRSGEQYF
NA,TRBJ2-5,TRBV5-5,TRBD2,TGTGCCAGCAGCATCTTAGCGGGGGCGGAGACCCAGTACTTC,CASSILAGAETQYF
NA,TRBJ1-1,TRBV4-1,NA,TGCGCCAGCAGCCAAGTGCTAAGGGGGGGGATGAACACTGAAGCTTTCTTT,CASSQVLRGGMNTEAFF
NA,TRBJ1-2,TRBV2,NA,TGTGCCAGCAGGGATTTACGAGGGCCTAACTATGGCTACACCTTC,CASRDLRGPNYGYTF
NA,TRBJ2-7,TRBV28,NA,TGTGCCAGCAGTTTCCCGGGCAAGTACTACGAGCAGTACTTC,CASSFPGKYYEQYF
NA,TRBJ2-7,TRBV29-1,NA,TGCAGCGTTGATGGGCAGGGTCACTACGAGCAGTACTTC,CSVDGQGHYEQYF
once,TRBJ2-2,TRBV7-8,NA,TGTGCCAGCAGCTTAGTCGCCGGGGCGAACACCGGGGAGCTGTTTTTT,CASSLVAGANTGELFF
NA,TRBJ2-5,TRBV6-5,TRBD1,TGTGCCAGCAGTTCCCCGGACAGGGGCCAAGAGACCCAGTACTTC,CASSSPDRGQETQYF
NA,TRBJ2-5,TRBV10-2,TRBD2,TGCGCCAGCAGTGAATGGACAAATGGACTAGCGGTCACTAAAGAGACCCAGTACTTC,CASSEWTNGLAVTKETQYF
NA,TRBJ2-7,TRBV11-3,NA,TGTGCCAGCAGCTTAGGACGCGGATACGAGCAGTACTTC,CASSLGRGYEQYF
NA,TRBJ2-3,TRBV7-9,NA,TGTGCCAGCGGCAGGGCAGAAAGCACAGATACGCAGTATTTT,CASGRAESTDTQYF
NA,TRBJ2-2,TRBV6-4,TRBD1,TGTGCCAGCAGTGTGGGGACAGCCCCCACCGGGGAGCTGTTTTTT,CASSVGTAPTGELFF
NA,TRBJ2-7,TRBV18,NA,TGTGCCAGCTCACTCGGAGGTGAAGCGGACGTTGCCTACGAGCAGTACTTC,CASSLGGEADVAYEQYF
once,TRBJ1-4,TRBV10-3,NA,TGTGCCATCAGCGGCGGGGGAGGAGATGAAAAACTGTTTTTT,CAISGGGGDEKLFF
NA,TRBJ1-2,TRBV7-2,NA,TGTGCCAGCAGCTTAGTTGGGGGAAACGATGGCTACACCTTC,CASSLVGGNDGYTF
NA,TRBJ2-2,TRBV9,TRBD1,TGTGCCAGCAGCAAACAGACAGGGGGTATCGGGGAGCTGTTTTTT,CASSKQTGGIGELFF
NA,TRBJ1-1,TRBV5-4,NA,TGTGCCAGCAGTCCGGGAGCCAGCCGTGAAGCTTTCTTT,CASSPGASREAFF
many,TRBJ1-2,TRBV5-1,NA,TGTGCCAGCAGCTATGGCAGCTTCTATGGCTACACCTTC,CASSYGSFYGYTF
NA,TRBJ1-5,TRBV6-5,NA,TGTGCCAGCAGATACTCAGGAGCTTCTAGCAATCAGCCCCAGCATTTT,CASRYSGASSNQPQHF
NA,TRBJ2-7,TRBV19,NA,TGTGCCACTCAAACCAGGACAGCCTCCTACGAGCAGTACTTC,CATQTRTASYEQYF
once,TRBJ2-1,TRBV5-1,NA,TGCGCCAGCAGCTTGAAAGCTGCGTTGAGAGTTAGCGGCAATGAGCAGTTCTTC,CASSLKAALRVSGNEQFF
few,TRBJ1-2,TRBV18,NA,TGTGCCAGCTCACCCTCACAGGGACTCTATGGCTACACCTTC,CASSPSQGLYGYTF
NA,TRBJ1-2,TRBV7-9,NA,TGTGCCAGCAGCCCCCCTAACAGTAACTATGGCTACACCTTC,CASSPPNSNYGYTF
NA,TRBJ2-7,TRBV11-2,TRBD1,TGTGCCAGCAGCTTGACAGGGTACGAGCAGTACTTC,CASSLTGYEQYF
NA,TRBJ2-2,TRBV6-4,NA,TGTGCCAGCAGTCCCGGCGCAGGGAGGAACACCGGGGAGCTGTTTTTT,CASSPGAGRNTGELFF
many,TRBJ2-1,TRBV7-2,TRBD1,TGTGCCAGCAGCTTCGACAGGGGGTCCTACAATGAGCAGTTCTTC,CASSFDRGSYNEQFF
NA,TRBJ2-3,TRBV2,TRBD2,TGTGCCACTACTATAGCGGGGGGGCCGTCAGGTACGCAGTATTTT,CATTIAGGPSGTQYF
NA,TRBJ2-1,TRBV19,NA,TGTGCCAGTAGTATGGCCCCGGAGAGTGAGCAGTTCTTC,CASSMAPESEQFF
NA,TRBJ1-1,TRBV10-3,TRBD1,TGTGCCATCAGCATGACAGGGAATGGAGCTTTCTTT,CAISMTGNGAFF
NA,TRBJ2-3,TRBV30,NA,TGTGCCTGGAGTGTGGGGAGTCACACAGATACGCAGTATTTT,CAWSVGSHTDTQYF
NA,TRBJ1-1,TRBV7-9,NA,TGTGCCAGCACCGTAGGGGAACACATGAACACTGAAGCTTTCTTT,CASTVGEHMNTEAFF
NA,TRBJ1-2,TRBV4-2,TRBD1,TGTGCCAGCAGCCTGTGGGGCGGGGACAGGGACCATGGCTACACCTTC,CASSLWGGDRDHGYTF
NA,TRBJ1-1,TRBV5-1,TRBD1,TGCGCCAGCAGCTTGGTTGCAGGGGGTAACACTGAAGCTTTCTTT,CASSLVAGGNTEAFF
few,TRBJ1-1,TRBV2,NA,TGTGCCAGCAGTGATGAAGCGGGTAACACTGAAGCTTTCTTT,CASSDEAGNTEAFF
NA,TRBJ2-7,TRBV2,TRBD1,TGTGCCAGCAGTGAAACAGGGGGCGAGCAGTACTTC,CASSETGGEQYF
NA,TRBJ2-7,TRBV2,NA,TGTGCCAGCACCCTACTGCATCTCCACGAGCAGTACTTC,CASTLLHLHEQYF
NA,TRBJ1-2,TRBV6-6,NA,TGTGCCACCGCAAAGAGCACTAACTATGGCTACACCTTC,CATAKSTNYGYTF